This paragraph covers one TCR beta chain sequence. Its antigen is currently unknown. The data belong to a study of cytomegalovirus exposure and HLA in healthy donors. Regarding the study as a whole: In vitro experiments confirmed that three CMV-associated chains were specific for CMV antigens. First-cohort TCR clusters tended to co-occur in the 120 or so validation repertoires, a later analysis found. Most TCR sequences proved rare, with some public TCRs found in many donors.

This table comes from immunoSEQ multiplex PCR, and its TCRdb copy is limited to in-frame clones, with some not included. The data show roughly 240,000 clones, 87% seen once. Material for sequencing was PBMCs. The TCR originated in a man aged 18-30 years in good health and CMV-seronegative.

The DNA of the CDR3 is TGTGCCAGCAGTTATAGGCCGGAAGGTAGCTCACCCCTCCACTTT. Protein sequence: CASSYRPEGSSPLHF. The chain joins TRBV6-6 to TRBJ1-6; no definite D call. Trimming shortened V by 3 bases and J by 10 bases, and 16 bases separated the two germline ends. Germline-derived CDR1 and CDR2 are MNHNY and SVGAGI (reference sequence). This CDR3 has 15 residues.